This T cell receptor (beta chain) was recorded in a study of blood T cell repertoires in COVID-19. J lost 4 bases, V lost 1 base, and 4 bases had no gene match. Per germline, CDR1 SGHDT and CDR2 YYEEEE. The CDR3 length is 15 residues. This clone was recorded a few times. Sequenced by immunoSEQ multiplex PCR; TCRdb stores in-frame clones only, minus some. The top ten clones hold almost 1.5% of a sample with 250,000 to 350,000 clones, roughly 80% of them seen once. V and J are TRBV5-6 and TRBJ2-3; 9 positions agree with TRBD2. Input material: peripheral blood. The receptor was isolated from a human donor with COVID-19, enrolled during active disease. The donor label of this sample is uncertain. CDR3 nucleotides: TGTGCCAGCAGCTTGTGGGGACTAGCAGCAGATACGCAGTATTTT. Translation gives CASSLWGLAADTQYF.